The 13 T cell receptor beta chains reported below all come from one sample, sequenced in a study of OX40 agonist ivuxolimab in advanced cancers. Clones were read by immunoSEQ multiplex PCR, and TCRdb kept only the in-frame ones, dropping some. The sample lists 69,000 or so clones, 75% to 90% occurring once. Source: CD4+ or CD8+ T cells sorted from blood, taken in a trial of the OX40 agonist ivuxolimab. The receptor set was obtained from an adult with an advanced solid tumor such as melanoma, head and neck, liver or kidney cancer.

This clone was detected once. The rearrangement links TRBV4-2 to TRBJ2-3; tentatively, D is TRBD2 (6 bases). The V gene lost 4 bases and the J gene lost 2 bases, with 16 bases spanning the gap. CDR3 length: 16 amino acids. The germline CDR1 and CDR2 sequences are LGHNA and YNFKEQ. In DNA form, the CDR3 reads TGTGCCAGCAGCCCCTCGGGAGCGGGCCTCACAGATACGCAGTATTTT. Its protein is CASSPSGAGLTDTQYF.

The chain carries TRBV5-1 and TRBJ2-2; no clear D. Germline CDR1 and CDR2: SGHRS and YFSETQ. The V gene lost 0 bases and the J gene lost 3 bases, with 12 bases spanning the gap. CDR3 size: 16 residues. CDR3 in amino acids: CASSLEPPRDTGELFF. CDR3 DNA: TGCGCCAGCAGCTTGGAACCCCCACGAGACACCGGGGAGCTGTTTTTT.

The V call is TRBV5-1, the J call TRBJ1-4; 10 nucleotides align to TRBD1. This CDR3 is 15 amino acids long. Germline CDR1 SGHRS, CDR2 YFSETQ. J was trimmed by 6 bases and V by 4 bases; bases with no gene match: 6. CDR3 sequence reads: CASSDADRGYEKLFF. The CDR3 DNA is TGCGCCAGCAGCGACGCGGACAGGGGGTATGAAAAACTGTTTTTT.

The J gene is TRBJ2-3, the V gene TRBV14, with unresolved D. The CDR3 contains 16 residues. Germline loops: CDR1 SGHDN, CDR2 FVKESK. The ends were cut back, 2 bases at V and 3 bases at J, with 15 bases in the middle. The CDR3 here is CASSQQSASWTDTQYF. CDR3 DNA: TGTGCCAGCAGCCAACAAAGCGCAAGTTGGACAGATACGCAGTATTTT. Together with reference TRBV14 and TRBJ2-3, the CDR3 gives the full variable domain: EAGVTQFPSHSVIEKGQTVTLRCDPISGHDNLYWYRRVMGKEIKFLLHFVKESKQDESGMPNNRFLAERTGGTYSTLKVQPAELEDSGVYFCASSQQSASWTDTQYFGPGTRLTVL.

The chain has TRBV5-1 and TRBJ2-7; a weak D match, TRBD2 (5 bases). The CDR3 covers 15 residues. Trimming stripped 4 bases from V and 0 bases from J, with 14 bases between. Germline lookup yields CDR1 SGHRS and CDR2 YFSETQ. The CDR3 is CASSPGPGDSYEQYF. The CDR3 DNA follows: TGCGCCAGCAGCCCTGGCCCCGGGGACTCCTACGAGCAGTACTTC.

A few counts support this clone. The J gene is TRBJ2-1, the V gene TRBV7-9; D not resolved. The CDR3 consists of 14 residues. Trimming cost V 0 bases and J 8 bases, with 11 bases left between them. Germline V gene data show CDR1 as SEHNR and CDR2 as FQNEAQ (reference sequence). The CDR3 region has the DNA TGTGCCAGCAGCTTAGCTTATCTCGCGCATGAGCAGTTCTTC. Translating gives CASSLAYLAHEQFF.

In its sample, this clone was seen a few times. The chain couples TRBV5-8 to TRBJ1-1; D is undetermined. V gave up 4 bases and J gave up 0 bases, with 13 bases separating them. CDR3 size: 15 residues. Germline CDR1 and CDR2: SGHTS and YDEGEE. The CDR3 reads CASSPRVGLNTEAFF. CDR3 DNA sequence: TGTGCCAGCAGCCCGCGGGTAGGGCTGAACACTGAAGCTTTCTTT.

The rearrangement links TRBV5-5 to TRBJ1-1; D might be TRBD1 (5 bases). With 4 bases removed from V and 0 bases from J, the gap between germline ends came to 16 bases. Germline CDR1 is SGHKS and CDR2 is YYEKEE (reference sequence). The CDR3 extends over 16 amino acids. The CDR3 DNA sequence: TGTGCCAGCAGCCTGAGGCCGGGACCGATGAACACTGAAGCTTTCTTT. Protein sequence: CASSLRPGPMNTEAFF.

Only a few counts were recorded for this clone. The chain carries TRBV11-2 and TRBJ1-1; possible D gene TRBD1, 5 bases. V dropped 1 base and J dropped 1 base, with 7 bases sitting between them. CDR1 and CDR2 from the germline V gene are SGHAT and FQNNGV. The CDR3 has 14 residues. The CDR3 loop reads CASSLATGNTEAFF. In DNA form, the CDR3 reads TGTGCCAGCAGCTTAGCAACAGGGAACACTGAAGCTTTCTTT.

This clone was detected only a few times. This sequence joins TRBV28 and TRBJ1-1; 9 bases fit TRBD1. Germline-derived CDR1 and CDR2 are MDHEN and SYDVKM. The CDR3 length is 14 residues. The J segment lost 4 bases and the V segment lost 6 bases, leaving 6 bases of the junction unmatched. The CDR3 region is CASSPGQGFTEAFF. In DNA form, the CDR3 reads TGTGCCAGCAGCCCGGGACAGGGATTCACTGAAGCTTTCTTT.

The table lists this clone with a count of one. The V gene is TRBV6-4, the J gene TRBJ2-1; 7 bases match TRBD2. The CDR3 totals 15 residues. V gave up 0 bases and J gave up 5 bases; unmatched junction bases: 4. Germline CDR1 MRHNA, CDR2 SNTAGT. The CDR3 sequence is CASSDSSSGNNEQFF. The CDR3 nucleotides read TGTGCCAGCAGTGACTCGTCTAGCGGTAACAATGAGCAGTTCTTC.

This clone was recorded a few times. This chain connects TRBV27 to TRBJ2-2; D gene unclear. Trimming removed 5 bases from V and 0 bases from J, with 10 bases in between. This CDR3 is built from 15 residues. Germline CDR1 and CDR2: MNHEY and SMNVEV (reference sequence). The CDR3 DNA reads TGTGCCAGCAGTAGCGTCAAAACGAACACCGGGGAGCTGTTTTTT. Its protein product is CASSSVKTNTGELFF.

V is TRBV11-3 and J is TRBJ1-1, with 8 bases lining up with TRBD1. This CDR3 region has 14 residues. V was clipped by 4 bases and J by 4 bases; unmatched bases: 5. CDR1 and CDR2 from the germline V gene are SGHNT and YENEEA. DNA for the CDR3: TGTGCCAGCAGCTCAGGGGGCGCGGGCACTGAAGCTTTCTTT. Protein: CASSSGGAGTEAFF.